This T cell receptor beta chain was sequenced for a study of OX40 agonist ivuxolimab in advanced cancers. About the investigation overall: Ivuxolimab was an agonistic, fully human IgG2 monoclonal antibody directed against OX40 (CD134), a costimulatory receptor. Intravenous ivuxolimab was administered to patients every 2 weeks at six dose levels: 0.01, 0.1, 0.3, 1.5, 3 and 10 mg/kg. Among the approximately 50 dose-escalation patients, 19 had hepatocellular carcinoma, 15 or so melanoma, 9 renal cell carcinoma and 9 head and neck cancer. A male proportion of around 83% and a mean age of 60 years, ranging from roughly 23 to 90, were recorded for the dose-escalation cohort. Patients were allowed to have had prior anti-PD-1, anti-PD-L1 or anti-CTLA-4 therapy, and approximately 40% of the dose-escalation patients had previously received checkpoint inhibitors. Partial responses were achieved by three dose-escalation patients, of whom one had hepatocellular carcinoma and two had cutaneous melanoma. The purpose of peripheral TCRbeta sequencing was to test whether ivuxolimab changed TCR sequence diversity and led to clonal T-cell expansion. The paper describes the monotherapy dose-escalation part (N ≈ 51 patients) of the phase I trial of ivuxolimab. General study outcomes and caveats: On average, CD8+ T cells showed more expanded clones than CD4+ T cells after ivuxolimab. Low levels of normalized T-cell clonal expansion were also seen in some patients who did not respond. At doses from 0.1 to 3.0 mg/kg, clonal expansion was seen in both CD4+ and CD8+ blood T cells between baseline and week 6. In the 0.1-3.0 mg/kg groups, partial responders were among the patients with the lowest normalized peripheral clonal expansion, particularly in CD8+ T cells. The antigen specificity of the peripheral T cells that underwent clonal expansion was not determined.

Of note for this clone: Its cognate antigen has yet to be identified. No base quality information exists; no much larger clone differs at one position.

The CDR3 holds 15 amino acids from the cysteine to the phenylalanine. Only the CDR3 part of the read is kept: 45 bases, read in frame from the first base. V is cut by 5 bases and J by 0 bases, and the space between the germline ends is 13 bases. The CDR1 and CDR2 encoded by the germline V gene are MDHEN and SYDVKM. For sequencing of the TCRbeta CDR3 region, genomic DNA was extracted from the sorted cells. The immunoSEQ Assay was used to sequence the TCRbeta CDR3 regions. In TCRdb, the immuneACCESS table is reduced to in-frame sequences with V and J assigned. These tables do not hold every clone; where another copy was compared, an unresolved V gene accounts for under half, and the others remain unexplained. Counted in this sample were around 65,000 clones; approximately 90% of them appeared once. Of the sample, more than 9.5% falls within the top ten clones. Patients with a history of autoimmune disease or receiving systemic immunosuppression were excluded from the trial. Peripheral blood for TCR sequencing was collected from all dose cohorts at baseline, on cycle 4 day 1, and on cycle 7 day 1. Samples came from an open-label, multicenter, first-in-human phase I dose-escalation trial of ivuxolimab. The trial enrolled adults with locally advanced or metastatic head and neck squamous cell, hepatocellular, melanoma or renal cell carcinoma. CD4+ and CD8+ T cells were sorted separately from peripheral blood before TCR sequencing.

This clonotype was sampled from an adult with an advanced solid tumor such as melanoma, head and neck, liver or kidney cancer. This sample comprised CD4+ or CD8+ T cells sorted from blood, obtained in a trial of the OX40 agonist ivuxolimab. The chain is assembled from TRBV28 and TRBJ2-5; no confident D gene assignment can be made. CDR3 region: CASSPGHQYQETQYF. Read as DNA, the sequence is TGTGCCAGCAGTCCTGGCCACCAGTACCAAGAGACCCAGTACTTC.